The 9 T cell receptor beta chains listed next were all sequenced from one sample in a study of OX40 agonist ivuxolimab in advanced cancers. Sequenced by immunoSEQ multiplex PCR; TCRdb stores in-frame clones only, minus some. The repertoire includes 70,000 to 90,000 clones, approximately 89% of them detected once, and over 0.35% sits in the top ten. Sequenced material: CD4+ or CD8+ T cells sorted from blood, taken in a trial of the OX40 agonist ivuxolimab. Receptors originate from an adult with an advanced solid tumor such as melanoma, head and neck, liver or kidney cancer.

V usage is TRBV2 and J usage is TRBJ1-5; 8 nucleotides match TRBD1. V lost 4 bases to trimming and J lost 2 bases; unmatched junction nucleotides: 1. CDR3 length: 14 residues. In germline, CDR1 is SNHLY, CDR2 FYNNEI. The CDR3 DNA is TGTGCCAGCAGTGCACAGGGGGGCAATCAGCCCCAGCATTTT. This sequence encodes CASSAQGGNQPQHF.

CDR3 region: CASSGVGGGEKLFF. CDR3 nucleotides: TGTGCCAGCAGTGGAGTTGGGGGTGGGGAAAAACTGTTTTTT. The rearrangement links TRBV25-1 to TRBJ1-4; TRBD1 is a possible D gene (5 bases). Germline CDR1 is MGHDK and CDR2 is SYGVNS. The CDR3 sequence is 14 residues long. Trimming removed 4 bases at V and 8 bases at J, with 14 bases between.

The gene calls are TRBV7-9 and TRBJ1-1; 9 positions match TRBD1. Germline CDR1 and CDR2: SEHNR and FQNEAQ (reference sequence). V lost 3 bases and J lost 5; bases outside the gene matches: 7. The CDR3 extends over 15 amino acids. This CDR3 is CASSFGGQGSTEAFF. As DNA, the CDR3 is TGTGCCAGCAGCTTTGGAGGACAGGGGAGTACTGAAGCTTTCTTT.

The rearrangement uses TRBV6-6 and TRBJ2-5; D remains ambiguous. Germline CDR1 reads MNHNY; CDR2 reads SVGAGI (reference sequence). This CDR3 has 12 amino acids. The ends were cut back, 2 bases at V and 3 bases at J, with 4 bases in the middle. CDR3 sequence reads: CASSYPKETQYF. The DNA of the CDR3 is TGTGCCAGCAGTTACCCCAAAGAGACCCAGTACTTC.

The chain recombines TRBV18 with TRBJ2-7; D gene unclear. Germline V gene lookup returns CDR1 KGHSH and CDR2 LQKENI. There are 15 residues in the CDR3. V was trimmed by 1 base and J by 5 bases, leaving 15 bases between them. The CDR3 spells CASSPLATSQHEQYF. As DNA, the CDR3 is TGTGCCAGCTCACCACTCGCCACAAGTCAACACGAGCAGTACTTC.

This clone has just a few counts. The rearrangement joins TRBV11-2 to TRBJ2-1; TRBD2 is a possible D gene (6 bases). The ends were cut back, 5 bases at V and 3 bases at J, with 20 bases in the middle. In germline, CDR1 is SGHAT, CDR2 FQNNGV. This CDR3 region has 17 residues. Here the CDR3 DNA reads TGTGCCAGCAGCCCCAGAGATACTAGCCGGATCTACAATGAGCAGTTCTTC. As protein: CASSPRDTSRIYNEQFF.

This clone was seen a handful of times. The J gene is TRBJ2-5, the V gene TRBV14; D unclear. Germline V gene lookup returns CDR1 SGHDN and CDR2 FVKESK. V lost 1 base to trimming and J lost 4 bases, with 7 bases between them. This CDR3 comprises 13 residues. This CDR3 is CASSQGLSETQYF. The CDR3 nucleotides read TGTGCCAGCAGCCAAGGTTTATCAGAGACCCAGTACTTC.

This chain links TRBV10-1 with TRBJ2-7, with TRBD1 as a possible D gene (6 bases). CDR3 size: 14 residues. The germline gives CDR1 WNHNN, CDR2 SYGVQD (reference sequence). Trimming stripped 5 bases from V and 6 bases from J, with 17 bases between. The CDR3 coding sequence is TGCGCCAGCAGTCCACAGGGTTCAGCCACCGAGCAGTACTTC. This codes for CASSPQGSATEQYF.

Concerning this clone itself: One junction end disagrees with the germline gene, perhaps due to a read error. Additional DNA sequences in this sample encode the identical CDR3. V is TRBV6-6 and J is TRBJ2-7, with D perhaps being TRBD1 or TRBD2 (5 bases each). This CDR3 has 14 residues. The germline V gene has CDR1 MNHNY and CDR2 SVGAGI (reference sequence). The CDR3 here is CASRQPGPPYEQYF. The CDR3 DNA reads TGCGCCAGCAGACAACCGGGACCTCCCTACGAGCAGTACTTC.